The 3 T cell receptor beta chains presented below share a single source sample, sequenced in a study of glioma-infiltrating T cells after dendritic cell vaccination. Time point described: after dendritic cell vaccination, including at tumor progression/relapse. Generated by immunoSEQ multiplex PCR, the TCRdb table keeps only in-frame clones and is missing some. The repertoire includes tens of thousands of clones, about 84% of them detected once, and about 9% sits in the top ten. Sequenced material: blood, taken after dendritic cell vaccination. These receptors originate from a human donor with glioblastoma.

CDR3 DNA sequence: TGTGCCAGCAGCTTGGGGCAGGGTGAGACCCAGTACTTC. It encodes CASSLGQGETQYF. The V and J genes are TRBV5-4 and TRBJ2-5, with a tentative D call TRBD1 (5 bases). V was trimmed by 0 bases and J by 5 bases, leaving 8 bases between them. The CDR3 length is 13 residues. Germline V lookup: CDR1 SGHNT, CDR2 YYREEE (reference sequence).

The rearrangement joins TRBV7-2 to TRBJ2-7; 7 bases fit TRBD2. V was pared by 5 bases and J by 0 bases, with 7 bases of the junction left unmatched. Germline V gene sequence: CDR1 SGHTA, CDR2 FQGNSA. This CDR3 contains 15 residues. The CDR3 region is CASSLPGLPSYEQYF. In DNA, the CDR3 is TGTGCCAGCAGCCTACCGGGACTACCCTCCTACGAGCAGTACTTC.

The chain has TRBV21-1 and TRBJ2-7; the table's TRBD2 call for D was not verified on the DNA. TRBV21-1 is flagged as a pseudogene. CDR3 size: 13 residues. CDR3 DNA sequence: TGTGCCAGCAGCAAAAGCGGGAGCCGCGAGCAGTACTTC. Translating it yields CASSKSGSREQYF.